Each of the 14 T cell receptor beta chains below was sequenced from the same sample in a study of blood T cells in healthy people across ages. A sample-barcoded 5' primer and a J-beta primer mix were used in a second PCR of roughly 6 to 11 cycles. TCRdb re-derived calls from the 5' RACE reads in MiXCR, one entry per CDR3 protein. This table holds around 780,000 distinct CDR3 sequences, 45% to 70% found once. Sequenced material: blood. These receptors originate from a man aged 40-49 years in good health.

The V call is TRBV2, the J call TRBJ1-2; D remains unclear. Germline V gives CDR1 SNHLY, CDR2 FYNNEI. V lost 1 base and J 7 bases, leaving 13 bases between the germline ends. The CDR3 covers 14 residues. In nucleotides, the CDR3 is TGTGCCAGCAGTGAAGAGAGCGAAGGCGGTGGCTACACCTTC. Residues: CASSEESEGGGYTF.

About this clonotype itself: An end of the junction differs from the germline gene, which may be a read error. The V and J genes are TRBV20-1 and TRBJ2-4; D may match TRBD1 or TRBD2 (5 bases each). The CDR3 is 12 residues long. Germline-derived CDR1 and CDR2 are DFQATT and SNEGSKA (reference sequence). The CDR3 DNA reads as TGCAGGGCTAGAGCAGGGACCCCCATTCAGTACTTC. This encodes CRARAGTPIQYF.

The genes are TRBV28 and TRBJ2-7; the match to TRBD1 covers 10 bases. The V gene end was trimmed by 8 bases and the J gene end by 7 bases; junction bases not matched to a gene: 11. The CDR3 spans 14 residues. Germline lookup yields CDR1 MDHEN and CDR2 SYDVKM. This CDR3 reads CASHAGTGDREQYF. CDR3 nucleotides: TGTGCCAGCCATGCCGGGACAGGGGACCGGGAGCAGTACTTC. Together with reference TRBV28 and TRBJ2-7, the CDR3 gives the full variable domain: DVKVTQSSRYLVKRTGEKVFLECVQDMDHENMFWYRQDPGLGLRLIYFSYDVKMKEKGDIPEGYSVSREKKERFSLILESASTNQTSMYLCASHAGTGDREQYFGPGTRLTVT.

This clonotype was detected only a few times. The genes are TRBV3-1 and TRBJ2-6, with 7 bases aligning to TRBD1. The CDR3 is made up of 16 amino acids. V shed 6 bases, J shed 3 bases, and the junction held 8 bases outside the gene matches. From germline, CDR1 is LGHDT and CDR2 YNNKEL (reference sequence). The CDR3 spells CASRGQQLGGANVLTF. The CDR3 nucleotides are TGTGCCAGCAGGGGACAGCAATTAGGTGGGGCCAACGTCCTGACTTTC.

This clonotype was picked up a small number of times. The chain has TRBV29-1 and TRBJ2-7; TRBD2 agrees at 7 bases. Germline loops: CDR1 SQVTM, CDR2 ANQGSEA. J gave up 2 bases and V 4 bases, and 5 bases lay outside the gene matches. There are 13 residues in the CDR3. This chain's CDR3 is CSVGGSGPYEQYF. The CDR3 DNA reads TGCAGCGTTGGCGGGAGTGGTCCCTACGAGCAGTACTTC.

Of note for this clonotype: At one end the junction does not follow the germline gene, possibly because of a read error. The J gene is TRBJ1-2, the V gene TRBV7-9; 7 bases are shared with TRBD1. Germline loops: CDR1 SEHNR, CDR2 FQNEAQ (reference sequence). This CDR3 is 14 amino acids long. CDR3 sequence (DNA): TGTGCCAGCAGCTTTGGGACAGACGACTATGACTACACCTTC. Translating gives CASSFGTDDYDYTF.

This clonotype was observed a handful of times. A much larger clone sits a single nucleotide away, making a read error possible. The CDR3 DNA is TGTGCCAGCAGCCAAAACGGGGCCCTCTCCTACAATGAGCAGTACTTC. It encodes CASSQNGALSYNEQYF. The V call is TRBV3-1, the J call TRBJ2-1; the D gene could be TRBD1 or TRBD2 (5 bases each). The J call may be incorrect, as the DNA end agrees better with TRBJ2-7. Germline V gene sequence: CDR1 LGHDT, CDR2 YNNKEL (reference sequence). This CDR3 is 16 amino acids long.

In regard to this clonotype: The junction shows a germline mismatch at one end, possibly a read error. The V and J genes are TRBV9 and TRBJ2-3, with 7 bases matching TRBD2. There are 13 residues in the CDR3. Germline assignment: CDR1 SGDLS and CDR2 YYNGEE. The CDR3, as DNA: TGTACCAGCAGCGACACTAGCGAAGATACGCAGTATTTT. This translates into CTSSDTSEDTQYF.

This clonotype was observed once. The chain combines TRBV5-1 with TRBJ2-3; the D gene is possibly TRBD2 (6 bases). This CDR3 is 17 amino acids long. Germline V CDR1 and CDR2: SGHRS, YFSETQ. Trimming removed 0 bases at V and 3 bases at J, with 17 bases between. The CDR3 loop is CASSLGLEGVGTDTQYF. As DNA, the CDR3 is TGCGCCAGCAGCTTGGGATTGGAGGGAGTTGGGACAGATACGCAGTATTTT.

This chain connects TRBV9 to TRBJ2-3, with D tentatively TRBD2 (6 bases). The V end lost 4 bases, the J end lost 4 bases, and 13 bases lay between the germline ends. The CDR3 has 14 residues. Germline V gene lookup returns CDR1 SGDLS and CDR2 YYNGEE. The CDR3 DNA is TGTGCCAGCAGCCCGATGGGAGGTGCAGATACGCAGTATTTT. Encoded protein: CASSPMGGADTQYF.

The chain combines TRBV13 with TRBJ2-3; 7 bases line up with TRBD1. The trim removed 7 bases at V and 4 bases at J, leaving 11 bases unmatched. Germline assignment: CDR1 PRHDT and CDR2 FYEKMQ (reference sequence). This CDR3 is built from 15 residues. The CDR3 spells CASISQTGRSDTQYF. CDR3 coding DNA: TGTGCCAGCATATCCCAGACAGGGCGGTCAGATACGCAGTATTTT.

This clonotype has only a few counts. CDR3 in amino acids: CSARGVYEQFF. Here the CDR3 DNA reads TGCAGTGCTAGAGGAGTATATGAGCAGTTCTTC. The chain recombines TRBV20-1 with TRBJ2-1; no clear D gene. The germline V gene has CDR1 DFQATT and CDR2 SNEGSKA (reference sequence). Trimming left V 1 base short and J 8 bases short, with 6 bases between. This CDR3 is built from 11 residues.

The chain has TRBV7-2 and TRBJ1-1, with 7 bases matching TRBD1. This CDR3 is 15 amino acids long. In germline, CDR1 is SGHTA, CDR2 FQGNSA. The V segment lost 5 bases and the J segment 0 bases; nucleotides outside the gene matches: 6. The CDR3 DNA sequence: TGTGCCAGCAGCCCACTACAGGGGTTGAACACTGAAGCTTTCTTT. As protein: CASSPLQGLNTEAFF.

This clonotype was detected only a few times. V gene TRBV20-1 combines with J gene TRBJ2-4, with D hard to call. V was clipped by 0 bases and J by 10 bases, with 22 bases between them. This CDR3 is built from 16 residues. Germline V gives CDR1 DFQATT, CDR2 SNEGSKA (reference sequence). In nucleotides, the CDR3 is TGCAGTGCTAGAGAAAGAGCAGCAACCCCTCGTGGGATTCAGTACTTC. It codes for CSARERAATPRGIQYF.